Following are 18 T cell receptor beta chains from one sample sequenced in a study of blood T cell repertoires in COVID-19. Assay used: immunoSEQ multiplex PCR; TCRdb lists only in-frame clones, some missing. This sample yields 30,000 to 35,000 clones, of which about 94% are seen a single time; approximately 4.7% belongs to the top ten. The sample comprised peripheral blood. The receptor set was obtained from a human donor in a cohort sampled during active COVID-19.

This rearrangement joins TRBV6-6 to TRBJ2-1; tentative D call: TRBD2 (6 bases). CDR3 length: 14 amino acids. Looked up from germline, CDR1 is MNHNY and CDR2 is SVGAGI (reference sequence). The DNA of the CDR3 is TGTGTCGCACAGCAGGACGGGAGTCTCAATGAGCAGTTCTTC. As protein: CVAQQDGSLNEQFF.

This clone occurred once. The V gene is TRBV12-3 or TRBV12-4, the J gene TRBJ2-7, with D possibly being TRBD2 (6 bases). Trimming cost V 5 bases and J 7 bases, with 15 bases left between them. The CDR3 has 13 amino acids. The CDR3 loop reads CASSRGLLGEQYF. The DNA for the CDR3 is TGTGCCAGCAGTCGGGGACTTCTCGGTGAGCAGTACTTC.

This chain uses TRBV30 with TRBJ2-2, with D maybe TRBD1 (6 bases). Germline lookup yields CDR1 GTSNPN and CDR2 SVGIG (reference sequence). The CDR3 length is 14 residues. The germline V and J ends were trimmed by 7 bases and 2 bases, with 14 bases remaining between them. The DNA of the CDR3 is TGTGCCTCCCTAGGGGACACAAACACCGGGGAGCTGTTTTTT. Encoded protein: CASLGDTNTGELFF.

J is TRBJ1-3 and V is TRBV19; tentative D call: TRBD1 (6 bases). Germline-derived CDR1 and CDR2 are LNHDA and SQIVND (reference sequence). The CDR3 has 16 amino acids. V was clipped by 7 bases and J by 0 bases, with 16 bases between them. CDR3 protein: CASKISRTASGNTIYF. The CDR3 DNA is TGTGCCAGTAAAATTTCTAGGACAGCCTCTGGAAACACCATATATTTT.

The chain carries TRBV25-1 and TRBJ1-2; D call uncertain. The V gene's germline CDR1 is MGHDK and CDR2 SYGVNS. The V end lost 0 bases, the J end lost 4 bases, and 9 bases lay between the germline ends. CDR3 size: 14 residues. The CDR3 sequence: CASSEYGEAYGYTF. The CDR3 DNA reads as TGTGCCAGCAGTGAATATGGGGAGGCCTATGGCTACACCTTC.

The chain uses TRBV6-5 and TRBJ2-3; D possibly corresponds to TRBD1 (6 bases). The CDR3 runs to 13 residues. Trimming removed 5 bases from V and 4 bases from J, with 10 bases in between. Germline values: CDR1 MNHEY, CDR2 SVGAGI. Written as DNA, the CDR3 is TGTGCCAGCAGTCTTCCAGGGGCAGATACGCAGTATTTT. Translating gives CASSLPGADTQYF.

This clone was counted only a few times. This rearrangement joins TRBV6-2 or TRBV6-3 to TRBJ2-7; tentative D call: TRBD1 (5 bases). The germline CDR1 and CDR2 sequences are MNHEY and SVGEGT. Trimming took 2 bases from V and 5 from J, leaving 10 bases between them. The CDR3 runs to 13 residues. CDR3 sequence (DNA): TGTGCCAGCAGTTACATGACAGTCCACGAGCAGTACTTC. Protein: CASSYMTVHEQYF.

The chain uses TRBV10-1 and TRBJ2-7; 10 bases agree with TRBD1. Germline trimming cut 6 bases from V and 6 bases from J; bases unmatched to any gene: 5. There are 13 residues in the CDR3. CDR1 and CDR2 from the germline V gene are WNHNN and SYGVQD (reference sequence). CDR3 sequence reads: CASRGTGEIEQYF. The CDR3 DNA sequence: TGCGCCAGCAGGGGGACAGGGGAAATCGAGCAGTACTTC.

The genes are TRBV7-9 and TRBJ2-7, with a weak D call TRBD2 (6 bases). V was cut by 5 bases and J by 7 bases, with 21 bases left in between. The germline V gene has CDR1 SEHNR and CDR2 FQNEAQ (reference sequence). The CDR3 runs 15 residues. For the CDR3, the DNA is TGTGCCAGCAGCGAGGACTACCGAGCACAGTGGGAGCAGTACTTC. Amino acids: CASSEDYRAQWEQYF.

The chain uses TRBV28 and TRBJ1-5; no clear D gene. The V gene's germline CDR1 is MDHEN and CDR2 SYDVKM. CDR3 length: 14 residues. Trimming removed 2 bases from V and 6 bases from J, with 11 bases in between. CDR3 bases: TGTGCCAGCAGTTTAGGCGGGGAAAGTCAGCCCCAGCATTTT. This translates into CASSLGGESQPQHF. Variable domain in full (rest from reference TRBV28 and TRBJ1-5): DVKVTQSSRYLVKRTGEKVFLECVQDMDHENMFWYRQDPGLGLRLIYFSYDVKMKEKGDIPEGYSVSREKKERFSLILESASTNQTSMYLCASSLGGESQPQHFGDGTRLSIL.

V gene TRBV19 combines with J gene TRBJ2-1, with D unclear. Looked up from germline, CDR1 is LNHDA and CDR2 is SQIVND (reference sequence). V lost 5 bases, J lost 0 bases, and 11 bases lay in between. This CDR3 contains 15 residues. This CDR3 reads CASSLAVFSYNEQFF. The CDR3 bases are TGTGCCAGTAGTTTGGCGGTTTTCTCCTACAATGAGCAGTTCTTC.

The chain joins TRBV4-2 to TRBJ1-1; D not certain. The CDR3 is 16 residues long. The V gene lost 3 bases and the J gene lost 0 bases, with 14 bases spanning the gap. The germline gives CDR1 LGHNA, CDR2 YNFKEQ. CDR3 region: CASSHHETFMNTEAFF. CDR3 DNA sequence: TGTGCCAGCAGCCACCACGAAACATTCATGAACACTGAAGCTTTCTTT.

The rearrangement links TRBV10-3 to TRBJ2-5; D remains unclear. The CDR3 sequence is 11 residues long. V dropped 3 bases and J dropped 5 bases, with 4 bases sitting between them. Germline values: CDR1 ENHRY, CDR2 SYGVKD. This chain's CDR3 is CAISDGETQYF. CDR3 DNA: TGTGCCATCAGTGACGGGGAGACCCAGTACTTC.

The chain uses TRBV6-5 and TRBJ1-1; TRBD1 is a possible D gene (5 bases). Trimming removed 6 bases at V and 1 base at J, with 6 bases between. The CDR3 extends over 12 amino acids. CDR1 MNHEY and CDR2 SVGAGI come from the germline V gene. The CDR3: CASRGGNTEAFF. DNA of the CDR3: TGTGCCAGCAGGGGGGGGAACACTGAAGCTTTCTTT.

This chain connects TRBV5-1 to TRBJ1-3; tentatively, D is TRBD1 (6 bases). The V and J ends lost 5 bases and 2 bases respectively, with 14 bases between them. The CDR3 covers 15 residues. Germline V gives CDR1 SGHRS, CDR2 YFSETQ. CDR3 protein: CASRRTGQTGNTIYF. The CDR3 region has the DNA TGCGCCAGCAGGAGAACAGGGCAAACTGGAAACACCATATATTTT.

The chain links TRBV11-2 to TRBJ2-4, with 14 bases matching TRBD2. The CDR3 has 17 amino acids. Germline loops: CDR1 SGHAT, CDR2 FQNNGV. The trim removed 5 bases at V and 7 bases at J, leaving 10 bases unmatched. CDR3 residues: CASSDQTSGRAVNIQYF. The CDR3, as DNA: TGTGCCAGCAGCGACCAGACTAGCGGGAGGGCCGTTAACATTCAGTACTTC. Supplemented by reference TRBV11-2 and TRBJ2-4, the full variable domain reads EAGVAQSPRYKIIEKRQSVAFWCNPISGHATLYWYQQILGQGPKLLIQFQNNGVVDDSQLPKDRFSAERLKGVDSTLKIQPAKLEDSAVYLCASSDQTSGRAVNIQYFGAGTRLSVL.

The chain combines TRBV12-3 or TRBV12-4 with TRBJ1-2; 9 nucleotides agree with TRBD1. This CDR3 has 13 amino acids. V gave up 3 bases and J gave up 7 bases; unmatched junction bases: 3. CDR3 sequence (DNA): TGTGCCAGCAGTTTGGGACAGGGTCGTGGCTACACCTTC. Its translation: CASSLGQGRGYTF.

The chain couples TRBV13 to TRBJ2-5, with 8 bases fitting TRBD1. V shed 4 bases and J 5 bases; nucleotides not matched to a gene: 9. The germline gives CDR1 PRHDT, CDR2 FYEKMQ (reference sequence). CDR3 size: 15 residues. The DNA of the CDR3 is TGTGCCAGCAGCTCGAGACAGGGGAAGGGGGAGACCCAGTACTTC. Encoded protein: CASSSRQGKGETQYF. Variable domain in full (rest from reference TRBV13 and TRBJ2-5): AAGVIQSPRHLIKEKRETATLKCYPIPRHDTVYWYQQGPGQDPQFLISFYEKMQSDKGSIPDRFSAQQFSDYHSELNMSSLELGDSALYFCASSSRQGKGETQYFGPGTRLLVL.